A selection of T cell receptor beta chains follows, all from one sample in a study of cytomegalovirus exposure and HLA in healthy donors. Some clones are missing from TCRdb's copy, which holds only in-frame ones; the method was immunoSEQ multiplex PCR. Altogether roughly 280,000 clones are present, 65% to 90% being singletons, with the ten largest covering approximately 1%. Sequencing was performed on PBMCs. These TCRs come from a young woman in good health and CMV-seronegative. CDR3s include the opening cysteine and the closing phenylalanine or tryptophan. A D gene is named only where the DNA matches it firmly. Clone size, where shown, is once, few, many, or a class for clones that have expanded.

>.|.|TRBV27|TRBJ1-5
TGTGCCAGCAGTTTGGGCAGGGCTGGCAATCAGCCCCAGCATTTT
CASSLGRAGNQPQHF
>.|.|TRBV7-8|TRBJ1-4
TGTGCCAGCAGCTTAGCGACGGGAGACTATGAAAAACTGTTTTTT
CASSLATGDYEKLFF
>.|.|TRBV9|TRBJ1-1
TGTGCCAGCAGCGTCTCTCCAGCCAGGCGAACTGAAGCTTTCTTT
CASSVSPARRTEAFF
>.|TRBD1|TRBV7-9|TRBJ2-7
TGTGCCAGCAGCTTAGCAGGGGGACAGCTGAGCTCCTACGAGCAGTACTTC
CASSLAGGQLSSYEQYF
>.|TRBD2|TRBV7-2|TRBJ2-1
TGTGCCAGCATCATGAGACTAGCGGGACACAATGAGCAGTTCTTC
CASIMRLAGHNEQFF
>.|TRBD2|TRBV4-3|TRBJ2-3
TGCGCCAGCAGCCAAGATCTAGCGGAGCAAAGCACAGATACGCAGTATTTT
CASSQDLAEQSTDTQYF
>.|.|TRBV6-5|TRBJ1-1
TGTGCCAGCAGTTACTCGTCGGACAACGTGAACACTGAAGCTTTCTTT
CASSYSSDNVNTEAFF
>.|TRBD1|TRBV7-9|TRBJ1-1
TGTGCCAGCAGCACTAGGAGGGGGACAGGGTTAATGAACACTGAAGCTTTCTTT
CASSTRRGTGLMNTEAFF
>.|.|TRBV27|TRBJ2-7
TGTGCCAGCAGTCTGGGCCCCTCGGCGAGTTACGAGCAGTACTTC
CASSLGPSASYEQYF
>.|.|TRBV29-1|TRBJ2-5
TGCAGCGTTCGGCGGAATCAAGAGACCCAGTACTTC
CSVRRNQETQYF
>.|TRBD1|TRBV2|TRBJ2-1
TGTGCCAGCAGTGAAGCCAGGGGACAGTATCGGGAGCAGTTCTTC
CASSEARGQYREQFF
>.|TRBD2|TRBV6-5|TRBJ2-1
TGTGCCAGCAATCCCAGCGGGAAGGGGAATGAGCAGTTCTTC
CASNPSGKGNEQFF
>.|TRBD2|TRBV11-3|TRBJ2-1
TGTGCCAGCAGCTTAGTCCGACTAGCGGGGCGCTACAATGAGCAGTTCTTC
CASSLVRLAGRYNEQFF
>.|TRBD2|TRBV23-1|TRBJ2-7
TGCGCCAGCAGTCAATCAGTGGGTAGCGGGGGGTCCTACGAGCAGTACTTC
CASSQSVGSGGSYEQYF
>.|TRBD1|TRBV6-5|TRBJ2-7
TGTGCCAGCAGTTATGACAGGGGCGAGCAGTACTTC
CASSYDRGEQYF
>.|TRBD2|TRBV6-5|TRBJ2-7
TGTGCCAGCACTGAGACTAGCGGGGGATTCTACGAGCAGTACTTC
CASTETSGGFYEQYF
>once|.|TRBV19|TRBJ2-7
TGTGCCAGTAGTAGGCGCGGGGACTTAGCCCGGGGCGAGCAGTACTTC
CASSRRGDLARGEQYF
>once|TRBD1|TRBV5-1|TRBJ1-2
TGCGCCAGCAGCGTGTCCGGGACAGGGGGTTATGGCTACACCTTC
CASSVSGTGGYGYTF
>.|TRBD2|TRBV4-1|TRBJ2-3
TGCGCCAGCAGCCGGCTGGGGACTAGCGCCACAGATACGCAGTATTTT
CASSRLGTSATDTQYF
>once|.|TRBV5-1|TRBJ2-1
TGCGCCAGCAGCTCCAGGGGCGAAAACTACAATGAGCAGTTCTTC
CASSSRGENYNEQFF
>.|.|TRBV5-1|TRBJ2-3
TGCGCCAGCAGCCCGGCGGGAACCACAGATACGCAGTATTTT
CASSPAGTTDTQYF
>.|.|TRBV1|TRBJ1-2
TGCACCAGCAGCCAACTTCCGACAGGGAGGTTCTACTATGGCTACACCTTC
CTSSQLPTGRFYYGYTF
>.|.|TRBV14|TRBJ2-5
TGTGCCAGCAGCCAACGAGGGGAGACCCAGTACTTC
CASSQRGETQYF
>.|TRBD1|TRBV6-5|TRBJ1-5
TGTGCCAGCAGTTACTCGAGGGACAGGGACCAGCCCCAGCATTTT
CASSYSRDRDQPQHF
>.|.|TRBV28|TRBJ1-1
TGTGCCAGCAGTCCCTTAGCGGGGGGAGCTTTCTTT
CASSPLAGGAFF
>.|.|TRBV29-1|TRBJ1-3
TGCAGCGTTCTCGAGGGAAACACCATATATTTT
CSVLEGNTIYF
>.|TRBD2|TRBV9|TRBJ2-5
TGTGCCAGCAGCGGAACCGGGACTAGCGGGCGCGACCGCCAGTACTTC
CASSGTGTSGRDRQYF
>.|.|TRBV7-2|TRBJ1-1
TGTGCCAGCAGCTTTGCGGGGGACGCCTGGAACACTGAAGCTTTCTTT
CASSFAGDAWNTEAFF
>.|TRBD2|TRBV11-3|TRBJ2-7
TGTGCCAGCAGGGCTAGCGGGAGGGGTACGGAGCAGTACTTC
CASRASGRGTEQYF
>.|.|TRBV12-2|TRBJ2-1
TGTGCAAGTCGCGCCGGGGGGCTAGCGGGAGGAGTCTCCTACAATGAGCAGTTCTTC
CASRAGGLAGGVSYNEQFF
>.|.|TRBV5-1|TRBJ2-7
TGCGCCAGCAGCTTGGCCCAAGGGGCCTACGAGCAGTACTTC
CASSLAQGAYEQYF
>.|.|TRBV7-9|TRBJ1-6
TGTGCCAGCAGCTTAGACAGAAACTCACCCCTCCACTTT
CASSLDRNSPLHF